This T cell receptor (beta chain) was documented in a study of blood T cell repertoires in COVID-19. CDR3 length: 15 residues. The germline gives CDR1 LNHDA, CDR2 SQIVND (reference sequence). With 3 bases removed from V and 2 bases from J, the gap between germline ends came to 13 bases. Study processing details: How many nucleated cells were present was estimated from reference gene primer amplification. Here immunoSEQ multiplex PCR was the method, and the copy in TCRdb shows in-frame clones only, minus some. The V and J calls and clone size are taken from that table; D and trimming were inferred from the DNA. The table has over 35,000 clones, about 88% seen once.

The sample consisted of peripheral blood. The chain couples TRBV19 to TRBJ1-2, with D possibly being TRBD1 (6 bases). The TCR was taken from a man aged 65 to 79 with active COVID-19. The CDR3 DNA sequence: TGTGCCAGTAGTATTCAAAGAGGGGGAAACTATGGCTACACCTTC. Its translation is CASSIQRGGNYGYTF.